One sample yielded the 11 T cell receptor beta chains listed below, sequenced in a study of cytomegalovirus exposure and HLA in healthy donors. The PCR used 60 Vbeta and 13 Jbeta primers. The method was immunoSEQ multiplex PCR; TCRdb's version includes in-frame clones alone and lacks a portion of them. The profile shows roughly 100,000 clones, roughly 76% of them singletons. The sequenced sample consisted of PBMCs. All receptors come from a woman in her fifties or sixties in good health and CMV-seropositive.

This sequence joins TRBV29-1 and TRBJ2-5; perhaps TRBD2 as D (6 bases). Judging by the DNA end, TRBJ2-7 fits better; the J call may be wrong. The CDR3 loop spans 17 amino acids. The germline gives CDR1 SQVTM, CDR2 ANQGSEA. The CDR3 sequence is CSVEERWRGAETYEQYF. As DNA, the CDR3 is TGCAGCGTTGAAGAGAGGTGGAGGGGCGCGGAAACCTACGAGCAGTACTTC.

The gene calls are TRBV7-2 and TRBJ2-7; no reliable D call. Trimming removed 3 bases from V and 5 bases from J, with 11 bases in between. CDR3 length equals 13 residues. The germline V gene has CDR1 SGHTA and CDR2 FQGNSA. The CDR3 reads CASSFEAINEQYF. In DNA form, the CDR3 reads TGTGCCAGCAGCTTCGAAGCGATCAACGAGCAGTACTTC.

The chain recombines TRBV7-6 with TRBJ1-3, with 8 nucleotides matching TRBD1. The ends lost 5 bases at V and 0 bases at J; junction bases unmatched: 6. The germline gives CDR1 SGHVS, CDR2 FNYEAQ. The CDR3 has 16 amino acids. The CDR3 loop is CASSMDRVSSGNTIYF. CDR3 in DNA: TGTGCCAGCAGCATGGACAGGGTTTCCTCTGGAAACACCATATATTTT.

The chain recombines TRBV6-5 with TRBJ2-2, with TRBD1 as a possible D gene (7 bases). Germline V lookup: CDR1 MNHEY, CDR2 SVGAGI. The CDR3 spans 14 residues. V was cut by 6 bases and J by 2 bases, with 10 bases left in between. For the CDR3, the DNA is TGTGCCAGCAGGGAGGGGGCAAACACCGGGGAGCTGTTTTTT. Its translation is CASREGANTGELFF.

The chain carries TRBV7-6 and TRBJ1-2; D might be TRBD1 (6 bases). CDR1 SGHVS and CDR2 FNYEAQ come from the germline V gene. CDR3 length: 15 amino acids. V was trimmed by 0 bases and J by 5 bases, leaving 13 bases between them. The CDR3 bases are TGTGCCAGCAGCTTAGCCGAAAGGGGGTTTTATGGCTACACCTTC. It encodes CASSLAERGFYGYTF.

The gene calls are TRBV11-2 and TRBJ1-2; 8 bases are a match to TRBD1. V shed 2 bases, J shed 3 bases, and the junction held 2 bases outside the gene matches. Germline CDR1 reads SGHAT; CDR2 reads FQNNGV. The CDR3 is 14 residues long. CDR3 coding DNA: TGTGCCAGCAGCTTACAGGGGGCAGACTATGGCTACACCTTC. Translation gives CASSLQGADYGYTF.

The chain joins TRBV28 to TRBJ1-2; D is possibly TRBD1 (6 bases). This CDR3 is 16 amino acids long. V lost 11 bases to trimming and J lost 4 bases, with 26 bases between them. The germline V gene encodes CDR1 MDHEN and CDR2 SYDVKM. The CDR3 protein is CAAQGSSSQGSYGYTF. For the CDR3, the DNA is TGTGCCGCCCAGGGGAGCTCCTCTCAGGGGTCCTATGGCTACACCTTC.

The genes are TRBV7-8 and TRBJ1-2; 8 positions match TRBD1. CDR3 length equals 14 residues. CDR1 and CDR2 (germline): SGHVS, FQNEAQ. J was trimmed by 5 bases and V by 3 bases; bases with no gene match: 5. The DNA for the CDR3 is TGTGCCAGCAGCTTGGCAGGGACAGGTTATGGCTACACCTTC. It is translated as CASSLAGTGYGYTF.

The chain employs TRBV7-8 and TRBJ2-1; maybe TRBD1 (5 bases). Germline loops: CDR1 SGHVS, CDR2 FQNEAQ. V dropped 5 bases and J dropped 4 bases, with 12 bases sitting between them. The CDR3 runs 14 residues. CDR3 bases: TGTGCCAGCAGCCTCCCATCAGGGTACAATGAGCAGTTCTTC. It encodes CASSLPSGYNEQFF.

This clone was recorded once. The rearrangement joins TRBV28 to TRBJ1-4; possibly TRBD1 for D (5 bases). Trimming pared 11 bases from V and 7 bases from J, leaving 20 bases between. In germline, CDR1 is MDHEN, CDR2 SYDVKM. CDR3 length equals 14 residues. The CDR3 coding sequence is TGTGCCGTTCATCCTTCGGGGGGGAGTGAAAAACTGTTTTTT. It yields the protein CAVHPSGGSEKLFF.

CDR3 DNA sequence: TGTGCCAGCAGCTTAACGGGACAGGGTGAGGGCTACACCTTC. It specifies CASSLTGQGEGYTF. This rearrangement joins TRBV7-3 to TRBJ1-2, with 9 positions matching TRBD1. Per the germline V gene, CDR1 is SGHTA and CDR2 is FQGTGA. This CDR3 spans 14 amino acids. Trimming cost V 0 bases and J 8 bases; bases outside gene matches: 4.